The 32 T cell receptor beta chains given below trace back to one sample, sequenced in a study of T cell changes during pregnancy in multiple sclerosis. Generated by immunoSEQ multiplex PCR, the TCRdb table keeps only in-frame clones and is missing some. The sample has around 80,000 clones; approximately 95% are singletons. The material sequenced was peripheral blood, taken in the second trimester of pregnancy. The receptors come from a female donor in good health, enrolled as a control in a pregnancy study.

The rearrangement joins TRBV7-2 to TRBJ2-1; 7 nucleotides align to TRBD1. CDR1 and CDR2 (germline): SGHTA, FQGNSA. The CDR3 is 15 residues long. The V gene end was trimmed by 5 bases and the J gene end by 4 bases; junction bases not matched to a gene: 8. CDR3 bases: TGTGCCAGCAGCAAGGGGGCGGATCTGTACAATGAGCAGTTCTTC. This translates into CASSKGADLYNEQFF.

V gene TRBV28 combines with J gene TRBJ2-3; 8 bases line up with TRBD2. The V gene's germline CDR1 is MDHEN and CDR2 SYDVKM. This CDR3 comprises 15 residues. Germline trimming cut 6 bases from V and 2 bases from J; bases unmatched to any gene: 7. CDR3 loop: CASSPGGGHTDTQYF. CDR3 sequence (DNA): TGTGCCAGCAGCCCGGGGGGGGGACACACAGATACGCAGTATTTT.

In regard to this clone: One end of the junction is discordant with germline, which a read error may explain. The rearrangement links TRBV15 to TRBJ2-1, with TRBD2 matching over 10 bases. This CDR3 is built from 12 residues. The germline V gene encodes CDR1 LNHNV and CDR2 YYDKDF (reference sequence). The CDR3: CATSPLAGPLLF. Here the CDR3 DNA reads TGTGCCACCAGTCCACTAGCGGGACCCTTACTCTTC.

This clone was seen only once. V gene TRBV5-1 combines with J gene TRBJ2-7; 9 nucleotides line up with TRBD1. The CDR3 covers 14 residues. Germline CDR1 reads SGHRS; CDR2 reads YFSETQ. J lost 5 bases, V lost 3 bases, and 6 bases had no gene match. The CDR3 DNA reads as TGCGCCAGCAGCTACGGGACAGGGAGAGACGAGCAGTACTTC. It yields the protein CASSYGTGRDEQYF.

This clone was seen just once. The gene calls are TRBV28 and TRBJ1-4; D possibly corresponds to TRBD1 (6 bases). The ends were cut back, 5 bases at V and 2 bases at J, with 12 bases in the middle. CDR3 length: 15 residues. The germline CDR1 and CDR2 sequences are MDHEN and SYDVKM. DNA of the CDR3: TGTGCCAGCAGTCCCACAGGGTCCACTAATGAAAAACTGTTTTTT. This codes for CASSPTGSTNEKLFF.

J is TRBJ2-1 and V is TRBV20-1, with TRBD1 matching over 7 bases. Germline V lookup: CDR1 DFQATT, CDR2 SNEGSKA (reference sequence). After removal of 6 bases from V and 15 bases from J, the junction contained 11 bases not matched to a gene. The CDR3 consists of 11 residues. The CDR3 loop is CSADRNRVGFF. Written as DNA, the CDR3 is TGCAGTGCGGACAGGAACAGGGTTGGGTTCTTC.

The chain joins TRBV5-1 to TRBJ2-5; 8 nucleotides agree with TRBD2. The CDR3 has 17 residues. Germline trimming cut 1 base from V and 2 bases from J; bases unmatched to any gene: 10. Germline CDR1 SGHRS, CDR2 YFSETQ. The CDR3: CASSLYWREALQETQYF. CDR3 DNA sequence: TGCGCCAGCAGCTTGTATTGGCGGGAGGCACTTCAAGAGACCCAGTACTTC.

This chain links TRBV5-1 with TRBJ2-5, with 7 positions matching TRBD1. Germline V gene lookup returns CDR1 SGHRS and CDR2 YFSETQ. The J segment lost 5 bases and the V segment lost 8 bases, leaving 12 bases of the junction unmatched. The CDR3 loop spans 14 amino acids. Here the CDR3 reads CASGQDKAQETQYF. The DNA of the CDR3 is TGCGCCAGTGGACAGGATAAGGCCCAGGAGACCCAGTACTTC.

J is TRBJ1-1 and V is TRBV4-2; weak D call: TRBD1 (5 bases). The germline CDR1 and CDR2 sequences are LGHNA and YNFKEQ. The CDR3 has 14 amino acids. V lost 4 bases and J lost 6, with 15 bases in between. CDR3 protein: CASSLKGPYSEAFF. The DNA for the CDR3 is TGTGCCAGCAGCCTTAAGGGGCCCTACTCTGAAGCTTTCTTT.

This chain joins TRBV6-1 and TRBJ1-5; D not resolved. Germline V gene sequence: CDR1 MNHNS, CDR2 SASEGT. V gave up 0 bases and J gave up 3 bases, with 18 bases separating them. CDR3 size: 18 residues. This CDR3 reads CASSEASRYIRYNQPQHF. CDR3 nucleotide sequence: TGTGCCAGCAGTGAAGCCTCTAGATATATACGGTACAATCAGCCCCAGCATTTT.

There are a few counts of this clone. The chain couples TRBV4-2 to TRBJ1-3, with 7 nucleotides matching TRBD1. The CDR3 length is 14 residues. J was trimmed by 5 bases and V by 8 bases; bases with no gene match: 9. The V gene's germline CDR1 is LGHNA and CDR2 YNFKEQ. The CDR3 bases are TGTGCCAGCGGCAATGACAGGGAGAGAAACACCATATATTTT. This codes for CASGNDRERNTIYF.

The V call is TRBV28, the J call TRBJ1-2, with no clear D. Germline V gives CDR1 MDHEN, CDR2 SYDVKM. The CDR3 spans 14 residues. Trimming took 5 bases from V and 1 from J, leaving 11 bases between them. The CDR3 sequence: CASSPLRHNYGYTF. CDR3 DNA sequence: TGTGCCAGCAGTCCCCTGCGGCATAACTATGGCTACACCTTC.

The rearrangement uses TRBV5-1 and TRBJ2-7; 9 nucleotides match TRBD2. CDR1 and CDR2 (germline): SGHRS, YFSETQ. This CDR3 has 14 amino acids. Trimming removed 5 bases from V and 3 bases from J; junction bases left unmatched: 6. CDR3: CASRPTSGGYEQYF. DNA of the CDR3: TGCGCCAGCAGGCCGACTAGCGGAGGCTACGAGCAGTACTTC.

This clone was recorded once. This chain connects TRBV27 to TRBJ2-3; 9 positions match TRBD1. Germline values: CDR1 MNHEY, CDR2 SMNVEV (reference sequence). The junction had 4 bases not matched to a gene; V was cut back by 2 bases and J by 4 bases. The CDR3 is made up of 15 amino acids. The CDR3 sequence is CASSLRGQGPDTQYF. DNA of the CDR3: TGTGCCAGCAGTTTACGGGGACAGGGTCCAGATACGCAGTATTTT.

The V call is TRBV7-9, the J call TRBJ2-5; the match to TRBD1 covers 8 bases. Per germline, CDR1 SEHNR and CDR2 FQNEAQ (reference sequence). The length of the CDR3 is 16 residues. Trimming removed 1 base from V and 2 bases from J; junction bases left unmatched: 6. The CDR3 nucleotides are TGTGCCAGCAGCTTAGGTTTTGGACAGGGTCAAGAGACCCAGTACTTC. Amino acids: CASSLGFGQGQETQYF.

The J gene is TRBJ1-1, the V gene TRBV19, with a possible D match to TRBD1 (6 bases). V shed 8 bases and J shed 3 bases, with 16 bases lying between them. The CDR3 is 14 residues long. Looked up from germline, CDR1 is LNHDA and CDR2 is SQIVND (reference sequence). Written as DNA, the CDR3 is TGTGCCAGTCGGACCGGGACAAGACACACTGAAGCTTTCTTT. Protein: CASRTGTRHTEAFF.

This chain's CDR3 is CASSLAPGEAYEQYF. The DNA for the CDR3 is TGTGCCAGCAGCTTAGCCCCCGGGGAGGCCTACGAGCAGTACTTC. The chain employs TRBV7-2 and TRBJ2-7; maybe TRBD2 (6 bases). The germline V gene has CDR1 SGHTA and CDR2 FQGNSA. This CDR3 is 15 amino acids long. Trimming removed 0 bases at V and 2 bases at J, with 11 bases between.

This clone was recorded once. As DNA, the CDR3 is TGTGCCAGCAGTTACTCGGAACAGGCGGCCGGCTACACCTTC. Protein sequence: CASSYSEQAAGYTF. V gene TRBV6-5 combines with J gene TRBJ1-2, with TRBD1 as a possible D gene (5 bases). V was shortened by 0 bases and J by 8 bases, with 13 bases between the two germline ends. The CDR3 is 14 amino acids. Germline V gene sequence: CDR1 MNHEY, CDR2 SVGAGI.

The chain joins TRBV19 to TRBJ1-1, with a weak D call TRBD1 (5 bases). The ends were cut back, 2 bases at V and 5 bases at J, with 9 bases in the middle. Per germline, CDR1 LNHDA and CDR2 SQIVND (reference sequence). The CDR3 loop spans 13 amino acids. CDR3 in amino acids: CASSIQGRTEAFF. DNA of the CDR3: TGTGCCAGTAGTATACAGGGTAGGACTGAAGCTTTCTTT.

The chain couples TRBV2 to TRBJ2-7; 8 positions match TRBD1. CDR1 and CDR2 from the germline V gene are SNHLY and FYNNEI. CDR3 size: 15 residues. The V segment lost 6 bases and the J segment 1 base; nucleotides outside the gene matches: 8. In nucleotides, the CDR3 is TGTGCCAGCAGACCCCATGGACAGGGTTCCTACGAGCAGTACTTC. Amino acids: CASRPHGQGSYEQYF. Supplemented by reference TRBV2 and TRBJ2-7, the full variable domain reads EPEVTQTPSHQVTQMGQEVILRCVPISNHLYFYWYRQILGQKVEFLVSFYNNEISEKSEIFDDQFSVERPDGSNFTLKIRSTKLEDSAMYFCASRPHGQGSYEQYFGPGTRLTVT.

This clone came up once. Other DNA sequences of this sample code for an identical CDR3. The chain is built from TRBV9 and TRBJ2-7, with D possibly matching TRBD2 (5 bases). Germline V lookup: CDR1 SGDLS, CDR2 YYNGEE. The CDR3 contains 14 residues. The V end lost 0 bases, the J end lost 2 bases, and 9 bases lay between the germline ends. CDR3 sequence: CASSVGGSTYEQYF. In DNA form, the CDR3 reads TGTGCCAGCAGCGTAGGTGGGAGTACCTACGAGCAGTACTTC. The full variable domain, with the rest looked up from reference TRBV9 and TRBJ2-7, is DSGVTQTPKHLITATGQRVTLRCSPRSGDLSVYWYQQSLDQGLQFLIQYYNGEERAKGNILERFSAQQFPDLHSELNLSSLELGDSALYFCASSVGGSTYEQYFGPGTRLTVT.

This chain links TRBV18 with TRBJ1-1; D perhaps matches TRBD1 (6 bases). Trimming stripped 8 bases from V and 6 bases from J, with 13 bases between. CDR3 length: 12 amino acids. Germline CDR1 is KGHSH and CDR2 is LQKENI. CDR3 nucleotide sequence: TGTGCCAGCAGGACAGTAGGGGCTGAAGCTTTCTTT. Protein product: CASRTVGAEAFF.

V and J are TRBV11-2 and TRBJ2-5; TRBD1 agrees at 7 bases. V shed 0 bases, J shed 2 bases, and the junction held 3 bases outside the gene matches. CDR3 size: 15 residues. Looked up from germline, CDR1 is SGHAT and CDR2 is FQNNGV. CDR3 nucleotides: TGTGCCAGCAGCTTAGATTCAGGGGGTCAAGAGACCCAGTACTTC. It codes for CASSLDSGGQETQYF.

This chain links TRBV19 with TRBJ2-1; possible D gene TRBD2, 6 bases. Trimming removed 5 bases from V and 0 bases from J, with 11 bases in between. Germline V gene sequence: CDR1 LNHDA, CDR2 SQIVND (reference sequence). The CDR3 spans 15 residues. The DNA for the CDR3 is TGTGCCAGTAGTCCCAAAGCGGGCTCCTACAATGAGCAGTTCTTC. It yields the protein CASSPKAGSYNEQFF.

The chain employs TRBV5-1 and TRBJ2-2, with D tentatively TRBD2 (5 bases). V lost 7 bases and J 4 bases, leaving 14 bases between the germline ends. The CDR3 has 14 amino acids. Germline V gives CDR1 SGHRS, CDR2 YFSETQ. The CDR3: CASANGGLTGELFF. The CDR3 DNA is TGCGCCAGCGCCAATGGCGGACTCACCGGGGAGCTGTTTTTT. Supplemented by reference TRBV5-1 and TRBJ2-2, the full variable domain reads KAGVTQTPRYLIKTRGQQVTLSCSPISGHRSVSWYQQTPGQGLQFLFEYFSETQRNKGNFPGRFSGRQFSNSRSEMNVSTLELGDSALYLCASANGGLTGELFFGEGSRLTVL.

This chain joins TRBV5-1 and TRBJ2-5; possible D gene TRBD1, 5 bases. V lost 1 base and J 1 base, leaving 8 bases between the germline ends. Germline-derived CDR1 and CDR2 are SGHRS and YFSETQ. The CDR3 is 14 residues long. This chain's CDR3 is CASSLKTAQETQYF. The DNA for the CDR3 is TGCGCCAGCAGCTTGAAGACAGCCCAAGAGACCCAGTACTTC.

CDR3 sequence: CASSGAGFNSGANVLTF. Written as DNA, the CDR3 is TGTGCCAGCAGTGGGGCAGGGTTCAACTCTGGGGCCAACGTCCTGACTTTC. The gene calls are TRBV2 and TRBJ2-6, with TRBD1 as a possible D gene (5 bases). Per the germline V gene, CDR1 is SNHLY and CDR2 is FYNNEI. The length of the CDR3 is 17 residues. Trimming cost V 4 bases and J 0 bases, with 13 bases left between them.

The CDR3 bases are TGTGCCAGCAGTTTTTTAGGGGCTGGGGCCAACGTCCTGACTTTC. Protein product: CASSFLGAGANVLTF. The V and J genes are TRBV27 and TRBJ2-6, with D perhaps TRBD1 (5 bases). Trimming shortened V by 3 bases and J by 2 bases, and 8 bases separated the two germline ends. Germline V gives CDR1 MNHEY, CDR2 SMNVEV (reference sequence). The CDR3 is 15 residues long.

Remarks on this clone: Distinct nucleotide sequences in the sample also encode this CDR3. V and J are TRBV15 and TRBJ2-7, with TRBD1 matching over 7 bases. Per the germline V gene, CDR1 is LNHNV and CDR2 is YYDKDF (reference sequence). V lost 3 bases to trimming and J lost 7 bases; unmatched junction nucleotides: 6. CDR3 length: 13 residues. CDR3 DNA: TGTGCCACCAGCAGCCGGGACAGAGGGGAGCAGTACTTC. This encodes CATSSRDRGEQYF.

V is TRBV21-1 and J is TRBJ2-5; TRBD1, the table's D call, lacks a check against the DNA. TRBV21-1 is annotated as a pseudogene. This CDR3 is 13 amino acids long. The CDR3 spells CAISDRGMETQYF. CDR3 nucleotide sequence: TGTGCCATCTCGGACAGGGGGATGGAGACCCAGTACTTC.

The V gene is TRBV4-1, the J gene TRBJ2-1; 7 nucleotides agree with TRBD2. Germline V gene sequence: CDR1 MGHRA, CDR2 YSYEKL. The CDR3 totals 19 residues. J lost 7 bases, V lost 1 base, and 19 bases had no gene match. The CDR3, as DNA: TGCGCCAGCAGCCAAGCGATCGTGAGGGGTAGCGGGCGGGAGAATGAGCAGTTCTTC. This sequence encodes CASSQAIVRGSGRENEQFF.

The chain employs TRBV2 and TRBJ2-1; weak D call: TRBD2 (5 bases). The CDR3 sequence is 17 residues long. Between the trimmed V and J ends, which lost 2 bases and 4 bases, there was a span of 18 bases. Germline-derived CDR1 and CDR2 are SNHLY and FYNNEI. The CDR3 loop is CASSETFPGGPYNEQFF. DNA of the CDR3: TGTGCCAGCAGTGAAACCTTCCCCGGCGGGCCTTACAATGAGCAGTTCTTC.